The rows below give T cell receptor beta chains drawn from one sample of a study of T cell clones after liver transplantation. Sequencing used immunoSEQ multiplex PCR; TCRdb keeps in-frame clones, though not all of them. There are over 70,000 clones in the sample; 80% occur only once, and 0.65% to 0.85% lies in the top ten. The sample consisted of CD4+ T cells from blood, taken 12 months after liver transplant. These receptor sequences come from a human patient who received a liver transplant. Some T cells may be provided by the graft donor. Both conserved end residues are part of each CDR3. The D gene is left open where the match is weak. Not every row has a clone size; where given, it reads once, few, many or a size class.

clone size: .; V gene: TRBV2; J gene: TRBJ2-1; D gene: TRBD2; CDR3 DNA: TGTGCCAGTGAACCCCAGACTAGCGGCTCCTACAATGAGCAGTTCTTC; CDR3 protein: CASEPQTSGSYNEQFF
clone size: .; V gene: TRBV28; J gene: TRBJ2-1; D gene: .; CDR3 DNA: TGTGCCAGCAGTTTTGTGACTCGGATCTACAATGAGCAGTTCTTC; CDR3 protein: CASSFVTRIYNEQFF
clone size: .; V gene: TRBV6-1; J gene: TRBJ2-2; D gene: TRBD2; CDR3 DNA: TGTGCCAGCAGTGAAGCGCAGGTAGCGGGAGGGAACGGGGAGCTGTTTTTT; CDR3 protein: CASSEAQVAGGNGELFF
clone size: .; V gene: TRBV29-1; J gene: TRBJ1-5; D gene: TRBD1; CDR3 DNA: TGCAGCGCTCGGGACAGCCTGAACAGCAATCAGCCCCAGCATTTT; CDR3 protein: CSARDSLNSNQPQHF
clone size: .; V gene: TRBV6-1; J gene: TRBJ2-7; D gene: .; CDR3 DNA: TGTGCCAGCAGTCGGACGGTGAACTACGAGCAGTACTTC; CDR3 protein: CASSRTVNYEQYF
clone size: .; V gene: TRBV28; J gene: TRBJ1-4; D gene: .; CDR3 DNA: TGTGCCAGCAGTTTCCCTGGGCGAGCTAATGAAAAACTGTTTTTT; CDR3 protein: CASSFPGRANEKLFF
clone size: .; V gene: TRBV5-1; J gene: TRBJ2-5; D gene: .; CDR3 DNA: TGCGCCAGCAGCTTGGGAGCGGTGGAGGGGGAGACCCAGTACTTC; CDR3 protein: CASSLGAVEGETQYF
clone size: .; V gene: TRBV6-1; J gene: TRBJ1-2; D gene: .; CDR3 DNA: TGTGCCAGCAGTGAAGACCTCACCGTGGGCTATGGCTACACCTTC; CDR3 protein: CASSEDLTVGYGYTF
clone size: once; V gene: TRBV5-6; J gene: TRBJ2-5; D gene: TRBD2; CDR3 DNA: TGTGCCAGCAGCTTGGATGGGACTAGCATCGAGACCCAGTACTTC; CDR3 protein: CASSLDGTSIETQYF
clone size: .; V gene: TRBV25-1; J gene: TRBJ2-1; D gene: .; CDR3 DNA: TGTGCCAGCAGTGTCCCGGGACTCCGCTTCGGTGAGCAGTTCTTC; CDR3 protein: CASSVPGLRFGEQFF
clone size: .; V gene: TRBV28; J gene: TRBJ1-3; D gene: TRBD1; CDR3 DNA: TGTGCCAGCAGTTTACTACAGGGGGCGTCGGGAAACACCATATATTTT; CDR3 protein: CASSLLQGASGNTIYF
clone size: .; V gene: TRBV4-3; J gene: TRBJ2-1; D gene: .; CDR3 DNA: TGCGCCAGCAGCCAAGACGTTACCAATGAGCAGTTCTTC; CDR3 protein: CASSQDVTNEQFF
clone size: .; V gene: TRBV4-1; J gene: TRBJ2-5; D gene: TRBD2; CDR3 DNA: TGCGCCAGCAGCCAAGTCTTTAGCGGGAGGAGGGAGACCCAGTACTTC; CDR3 protein: CASSQVFSGRRETQYF
clone size: once; V gene: TRBV7-3; J gene: TRBJ2-4; D gene: TRBD2; CDR3 DNA: TGTGCCAGCAGCTTCGAGGGAGGGTTAGCCAAAAACATTCAGTACTTC; CDR3 protein: CASSFEGGLAKNIQYF
clone size: .; V gene: TRBV19; J gene: TRBJ2-2; D gene: TRBD2; CDR3 DNA: TGTGCCAGTAGTACCTACAAAAGCGGGAGGGCCTTAACCGGGGAGCTGTTTTTT; CDR3 protein: CASSTYKSGRALTGELFF
clone size: .; V gene: TRBV7-2; J gene: TRBJ1-1; D gene: .; CDR3 DNA: TGTGCCAGCAGCTTAGAAGTGGGGGCGAACACTGAAGCTTTCTTT; CDR3 protein: CASSLEVGANTEAFF
clone size: .; V gene: TRBV10-1; J gene: TRBJ2-2; D gene: .; CDR3 DNA: TGCGCCAGCAGTCCAGGTGTACAGGGCACCGGGGAGCTGTTTTTT; CDR3 protein: CASSPGVQGTGELFF